Each of the 15 T cell receptor beta chains below was sequenced from the same sample in a study of technical replicates of blood from a handful of donors. The data were produced by immunoSEQ multiplex PCR, yet TCRdb's version contains in-frame clones alone and is incomplete. This table has about 82,000 clones, 96% appearing once. The sequenced material came from T cells isolated from PBMCs. These receptors came from a human donor in good health.

The CDR3 protein is CSCAGANTEAFF. The CDR3 bases are TGCAGCTGCGCTGGGGCGAACACTGAAGCTTTCTTT. The genes are TRBV29-1 and TRBJ1-1, with TRBD1 as a possible D gene (5 bases). The CDR3 consists of 12 residues. Trimming left V 8 bases short and J 1 base short, with 11 bases between. The germline CDR1 and CDR2 sequences are SQVTM and ANQGSEA.

The CDR3: CAMGGQPSYEQYF. The CDR3, as DNA: TGTGCCATGGGGGGGCAGCCCTCCTACGAGCAGTACTTC. This rearrangement joins TRBV6-5 to TRBJ2-7, with a possible D match to TRBD2 (7 bases). With 10 bases removed from V and 0 bases from J, the gap between germline ends came to 13 bases. The CDR3 consists of 13 residues. Germline V gene lookup returns CDR1 MNHEY and CDR2 SVGAGI.

The V gene is TRBV9, the J gene TRBJ1-1, with 12 bases identical to TRBD1. Trimming at V came to 7 bases and at J to 10 bases, leaving 5 bases not matched to a gene. Germline values: CDR1 SGDLS, CDR2 YYNGEE. The CDR3 is 12 residues long. CDR3 DNA: TGTGCCAGCTCCGGGACAGGGGGCTTAGCTTTCTTT. It codes for CASSGTGGLAFF.

The V gene is TRBV14, the J gene TRBJ1-2, with D uncertain. The V and J ends lost 2 bases and 2 bases respectively, with 6 bases between them. CDR1 is SGHDN, CDR2 FVKESK, per germline. The CDR3 consists of 13 residues. CDR3 coding DNA: TGTGCCAGCAGCCAACCTGTGAACTATGGCTACACCTTC. Translating it yields CASSQPVNYGYTF.

J is TRBJ1-3 and V is TRBV7-8; 7 positions match TRBD1. The trim removed 5 bases at V and 5 bases at J, leaving 6 bases unmatched. The CDR3 covers 14 residues. Per germline, CDR1 SGHVS and CDR2 FQNEAQ. The chain's CDR3 is CASSDGTARNTIYF. The DNA of the CDR3 is TGTGCCAGCAGCGACGGGACAGCCCGAAACACCATATATTTT.

This clone was seen just once. The rearrangement links TRBV6-5 to TRBJ1-3; D is unclear. V lost 2 bases to trimming and J lost 3 bases, with 5 bases between them. Germline V CDR1 and CDR2: MNHEY, SVGAGI. The CDR3 consists of 13 residues. DNA for the CDR3: TGTGCCAGCAGTTACGGAGGTGGAAACACCATATATTTT. This encodes CASSYGGGNTIYF.

The rearrangement uses TRBV28 and TRBJ2-1; TRBD2 is a possible D gene (6 bases). This CDR3 is built from 15 residues. Germline V gene data show CDR1 as MDHEN and CDR2 as SYDVKM. Trimming left V 2 bases short and J 9 bases short, with 17 bases between. This CDR3 is CASSLISGGHIEQFF. CDR3 nucleotides: TGTGCCAGCAGTTTAATTAGCGGAGGGCATATTGAGCAGTTCTTC.

The rearrangement joins TRBV9 to TRBJ1-1; the match to TRBD1 covers 7 bases. Trimming cost V 4 bases and J 4 bases; bases outside gene matches: 10. The CDR3 totals 15 residues. CDR1 is SGDLS, CDR2 YYNGEE, per germline. Written as DNA, the CDR3 is TGTGCCAGCAGCCCCCAGACAGGGCTGGGCACTGAAGCTTTCTTT. It encodes CASSPQTGLGTEAFF.

J is TRBJ1-1 and V is TRBV27; 8 bases agree with TRBD1. CDR3 size: 13 residues. Germline V CDR1 and CDR2: MNHEY, SMNVEV (reference sequence). With V trimmed by 8 bases and J by 0 bases, 2 bases remained unmatched. CDR3 protein: CASLDRVNTEAFF. In DNA form, the CDR3 reads TGTGCCAGCTTGGACAGGGTGAACACTGAAGCTTTCTTT.

The genes are TRBV15 and TRBJ1-5; 8 bases match TRBD1. Trimming took 4 bases from V and 11 from J; bases not matched to a gene: 19. The CDR3 spans 17 residues. The germline V gene encodes CDR1 LNHNV and CDR2 YYDKDF (reference sequence). DNA of the CDR3: TGTGCCACCAGCACTAACCCAGGGGGCATCCAGAATTCGGCCCAGCATTTT. Protein product: CATSTNPGGIQNSAQHF.

This clone was counted a single time. The chain carries TRBV28 and TRBJ2-1; 9 nucleotides match TRBD2. V was clipped by 6 bases and J by 8 bases; unmatched bases: 11. CDR1 is MDHEN and CDR2 is SYDVKM in the germline V gene. The length of the CDR3 is 15 residues. CDR3 loop: CASRQTSGRSYEQFF. The CDR3 DNA is TGTGCCAGCAGACAAACTAGCGGGCGGAGCTATGAGCAGTTCTTC.

The rearrangement joins TRBV29-1 to TRBJ2-2, with no clear D. Germline CDR1 and CDR2: SQVTM and ANQGSEA. CDR3 length equals 13 residues. V lost 3 bases and J lost 3, with 8 bases in between. The CDR3 DNA sequence: TGCAGCGTTGACGAGGCAGACACCGGGGAGCTGTTTTTT. Residues: CSVDEADTGELFF.

The V gene is TRBV27, the J gene TRBJ2-7; 8 bases map to TRBD2. J gave up 2 bases and V 3 bases, and 9 bases lay outside the gene matches. Germline V gene sequence: CDR1 MNHEY, CDR2 SMNVEV (reference sequence). The CDR3 has 16 amino acids. Here the CDR3 DNA reads TGTGCCAGCAGTTTTTCAAGCGGGAGTCCCACCTACGAGCAGTACTTC. Translated, it gives CASSFSSGSPTYEQYF.

This clone was picked up one time. CDR3 DNA sequence: TGTGCCAGCAGTTCCAGGGTTTCCGAAGCTTTCTTT. This gives the protein CASSSRVSEAFF. V gene TRBV6-6 combines with J gene TRBJ1-1; D is perhaps TRBD1 (5 bases). The CDR3 contains 12 residues. Germline loops: CDR1 MNHNY, CDR2 SVGAGI (reference sequence). V shed 4 bases and J shed 8 bases, with 11 bases lying between them.

The gene calls are TRBV15 and TRBJ1-5, with D possibly TRBD1 on 5 matching bases. The CDR3 covers 16 residues. Germline V gene sequence: CDR1 LNHNV, CDR2 YYDKDF (reference sequence). V lost 5 bases and J lost 0, with 14 bases in between. The CDR3 bases are TGTGCCACCAGCGTTCTACAGGACTATAGCAATCAGCCCCAGCATTTT. Protein sequence: CATSVLQDYSNQPQHF.